The 5 T cell receptor beta chains presented below share a single source sample, sequenced in a study of Ad26.COV2.S vaccination and SARS-CoV-2 variants. The method was immunoSEQ multiplex PCR; TCRdb's version includes in-frame clones alone and lacks a portion of them. The sample shows about 410,000 clones, about 90% of them seen only once. The treatment: 15 to 20 received Ad26.COV2.S at low or high dose, single or two shots; about five received placebo; per-sample allocation not given. Vaccine and placebo recipients were sampled on day 63 after the first injection. The sample here was peripheral blood, taken in a trial of Ad26.COV2.S vaccine versus placebo. Source of these receptors: a person between 18 and 59 years old who received the Ad26.COV2.S COVID-19 vaccine or a placebo.

The rearrangement uses TRBV7-9 and TRBJ1-1, with TRBD1 identical over 9 bases. CDR1 SEHNR and CDR2 FQNEAQ come from the germline V gene (reference sequence). The CDR3 has 14 residues. V was pared by 3 bases and J by 8 bases, with 7 bases of the junction left unmatched. CDR3 in amino acids: CASSFQQGASEAFF. CDR3 DNA: TGTGCCAGCAGCTTCCAACAGGGGGCGTCAGAAGCTTTCTTT.

This clone was detected only once. The chain couples TRBV3-1 (or the pseudogene TRBV3-2) to TRBJ1-6, with D unclear. The germline V and J ends were trimmed by 1 base and 9 bases, with 10 bases remaining between them. This CDR3 spans 14 amino acids. In germline, CDR1 is LGHDT, CDR2 YNNKEL (reference sequence). CDR3 coding DNA: TGTGCCAGCAGCCAAGGCAGTTTCGTTTCACCCCTCCACTTT. Its translation: CASSQGSFVSPLHF.

This clone was recorded only once. Other DNA sequences from this sample encode an identical CDR3 as well. The V and J genes are TRBV7-9 and TRBJ1-4, with a possible D match to TRBD1 (5 bases). V was pared by 1 base and J by 5 bases, with 8 bases between. There are 14 residues in the CDR3. The V gene's germline CDR1 is SEHNR and CDR2 FQNEAQ (reference sequence). The CDR3 nucleotides read TGTGCCAGCAGCTTAGGTCAGGGAAATGAAAAACTGTTTTTT. Residues: CASSLGQGNEKLFF.

The chain combines TRBV9 with TRBJ1-1; TRBD1 might be the D (6 bases). The V end was cut by 0 bases, the J end by 1 base, with 10 bases between. The germline CDR1 and CDR2 sequences are SGDLS and YYNGEE. CDR3 length: 15 residues. CDR3 in amino acids: CASSVAGVQNTEAFF. Here the CDR3 DNA reads TGTGCCAGCAGCGTAGCAGGGGTCCAGAACACTGAAGCTTTCTTT.

The chain has TRBV6-2 or TRBV6-3 and TRBJ1-1, with D uncertain. V was clipped by 0 bases and J by 10 bases, with 12 bases between them. The CDR3 runs to 13 residues. CDR1 MNHEY and CDR2 SVGEGT come from the germline V gene. The CDR3: CASSYSERIGAFF. The CDR3 DNA reads as TGTGCCAGCAGTTACTCGGAAAGGATAGGAGCTTTCTTT.